The 26 T cell receptor beta chains below were found in one sample sequenced in a study of a mutant IDH1 vaccine in newly diagnosed glioma. The time point was: week 47, end of study. In every dose of vaccine, 300 ug of mutant IDH1 20-mer peptide was given alongside topical imiquimod. Measured with immunoSEQ multiplex PCR; TCRdb has only the in-frame clones, and not every one. The data hold 90,000 to 100,000 clones, with around nine tenths observed a single time. These receptors lack a known antigen. Sequences were derived from PBMCs, sampled from a glioma patient whose treatment included an IDH1 peptide vaccine. These receptors were obtained from a woman aged 45-65 years with glioma.

The chain uses TRBV6-8 and TRBJ2-3; D not certain. The V end lost 0 bases, the J end lost 1 base, and 8 bases lay between the germline ends. There are 15 residues in the CDR3. Germline V lookup: CDR1 MNHGY, CDR2 SAAAGT. The CDR3 coding sequence is TGTGCCAGCAGTTACTCGCCCACAGGCACAGATACGCAGTATTTT. It translates to CASSYSPTGTDTQYF.

J is TRBJ2-2 and V is TRBV28; D gene uncertain. Germline lookup yields CDR1 MDHEN and CDR2 SYDVKM. The CDR3 is made up of 13 amino acids. V lost 8 bases and J lost 4, with 11 bases in between. This chain's CDR3 is CASAAAATGELFF. The CDR3 DNA reads as TGTGCCAGCGCGGCGGCAGCCACCGGGGAGCTGTTTTTT.

V is TRBV6-5 and J is TRBJ2-1, with 9 bases identical to TRBD2. CDR1 MNHEY and CDR2 SVGAGI come from the germline V gene. CDR3 length: 13 amino acids. J lost 8 bases, V lost 6 bases, and 5 bases had no gene match. CDR3 in amino acids: CASSRTSVHEQFF. CDR3 nucleotides: TGTGCCAGCAGCAGGACTAGCGTCCATGAGCAGTTCTTC.

The V gene is TRBV5-6, the J gene TRBJ1-1; possible D gene TRBD1, 6 bases. The V and J ends lost 3 bases and 2 bases respectively, with 14 bases between them. From germline, CDR1 is SGHDT and CDR2 YYEEEE. The length of the CDR3 is 15 residues. Here the CDR3 DNA reads TGTGCCAGCAGCTGGACGACAGGAGTCAACACTGAAGCTTTCTTT. Protein: CASSWTTGVNTEAFF.

The chain employs TRBV5-1 and TRBJ2-3; D remains unclear. The CDR3 loop spans 14 amino acids. Looked up from germline, CDR1 is SGHRS and CDR2 is YFSETQ. Trimming took 1 base from V and 2 from J, leaving 8 bases between them. The CDR3 sequence is CASSLRVSTDTQYF. CDR3 nucleotide sequence: TGCGCCAGCAGCTTGCGGGTGTCCACAGATACGCAGTATTTT.

This chain links TRBV9 with TRBJ2-1; 13 nucleotides agree with TRBD2. CDR3 length: 18 amino acids. After removal of 0 bases from V and 2 bases from J, the junction contained 5 bases not matched to a gene. Germline V gene data show CDR1 as SGDLS and CDR2 as YYNGEE. DNA for the CDR3: TGTGCCAGCAGCGTAGGACTAGCGGGAGGTAACACCTACAATGAGCAGTTCTTC. Translated, it gives CASSVGLAGGNTYNEQFF. Full variable domain (rest looked up from reference TRBV9 and TRBJ2-1): DSGVTQTPKHLITATGQRVTLRCSPRSGDLSVYWYQQSLDQGLQFLIQYYNGEERAKGNILERFSAQQFPDLHSELNLSSLELGDSALYFCASSVGLAGGNTYNEQFFGPGTRLTVL.

V is TRBV5-6 and J is TRBJ2-7; TRBD2 matches 9 bases. The CDR3 sequence is 15 residues long. CDR1 is SGHDT, CDR2 YYEEEE, per germline. Trimming removed 0 bases from V and 2 bases from J; junction bases left unmatched: 3. The CDR3 coding sequence is TGTGCCAGCAGCTTGGTTAGCGGGGGTCCCTACGAGCAGTACTTC. Translating gives CASSLVSGGPYEQYF.

The chain has TRBV15 and TRBJ2-1; 9 nucleotides line up with TRBD2. Germline V gives CDR1 LNHNV, CDR2 YYDKDF (reference sequence). This CDR3 has 14 residues. Losses at the gene ends were 0 bases for V and 10 bases for J; bases not matched to a gene: 4. The CDR3 sequence is CATSRDSGTSEQFF. The CDR3 DNA sequence: TGTGCCACCAGCAGAGATTCAGGGACTAGCGAGCAGTTCTTC.

This chain joins TRBV19 and TRBJ1-5; 12 bases map to TRBD1. J gave up 6 bases and V 2 bases, and 8 bases lay outside the gene matches. The CDR3 is 17 amino acids. Per the germline V gene, CDR1 is LNHDA and CDR2 is SQIVND (reference sequence). The CDR3 loop is CASSIWDRGRKAQPQHF. The CDR3 bases are TGTGCCAGTAGTATATGGGACAGGGGGCGAAAAGCTCAGCCCCAGCATTTT.

The table lists this clone with a count of one. The gene calls are TRBV5-4 and TRBJ2-3; 9 bases are a match to TRBD1. The CDR3 runs 15 residues. CDR1 and CDR2 (germline): SGHNT, YYREEE (reference sequence). The junction had 4 bases not matched to a gene; V was cut back by 3 bases and J by 2 bases. Here the CDR3 reads CASSSGTGNTDTQYF. The DNA of the CDR3 is TGTGCCAGCAGCTCCGGGACAGGGAACACAGATACGCAGTATTTT.

The J gene is TRBJ1-1, the V gene TRBV21-1; TRBD1 is the table's D call and was not checked against the DNA. TRBV21-1 counts as a pseudogene. The CDR3 is made up of 14 amino acids. In DNA form, the CDR3 reads TGTGCCAGCAGTCCAGGGTCCATGAACACTGAAGCTTTCTTT. It is translated as CASSPGSMNTEAFF.

The chain employs TRBV5-1 and TRBJ2-7; the D call may be TRBD1 or TRBD2 (5 bases each). CDR3 size: 16 residues. V was shortened by 5 bases and J by 2 bases, with 20 bases between the two germline ends. Per the germline V gene, CDR1 is SGHRS and CDR2 is YFSETQ. This CDR3 is CASRLGADTLTYEQYF. In DNA form, the CDR3 reads TGCGCCAGCAGGCTGGGAGCGGACACTTTGACCTACGAGCAGTACTTC.

The chain is built from TRBV28 and TRBJ1-2; no clear D. Between the trimmed V and J ends, which lost 6 bases and 1 base, there was a span of 15 bases. The CDR3 consists of 15 residues. Germline V lookup: CDR1 MDHEN, CDR2 SYDVKM. CDR3 loop: CASSPGIRLNYGYTF. CDR3 coding DNA: TGTGCCAGCAGCCCCGGTATAAGGCTTAACTATGGCTACACCTTC.

This chain uses TRBV13 with TRBJ1-1, with a tentative D call TRBD1 (5 bases). This CDR3 is 16 amino acids long. Trimming shortened V by 2 bases and J by 7 bases, and 20 bases separated the two germline ends. Germline CDR1 is PRHDT and CDR2 is FYEKMQ (reference sequence). The CDR3 is CASSLLSGQAGGEAFF. The CDR3 region has the DNA TGTGCCAGCAGCTTATTATCCGGCCAGGCCGGGGGTGAAGCTTTCTTT. The full variable domain, rest sourced from reference TRBV13 and TRBJ1-1, is AAGVIQSPRHLIKEKRETATLKCYPIPRHDTVYWYQQGPGQDPQFLISFYEKMQSDKGSIPDRFSAQQFSDYHSELNMSSLELGDSALYFCASSLLSGQAGGEAFFGQGTRLTVV.

The chain couples TRBV9 to TRBJ2-7, with D maybe TRBD2 (5 bases). Germline V gene sequence: CDR1 SGDLS, CDR2 YYNGEE. Trimming removed 0 bases at V and 0 bases at J, with 10 bases between. The CDR3 is made up of 15 amino acids. CDR3 loop: CASSVGSGISYEQYF. CDR3 in DNA: TGTGCCAGCAGCGTAGGAAGCGGCATCTCCTACGAGCAGTACTTC. The full variable domain, in which reference TRBV9 and TRBJ2-7 provide the parts outside the CDR3, is DSGVTQTPKHLITATGQRVTLRCSPRSGDLSVYWYQQSLDQGLQFLIQYYNGEERAKGNILERFSAQQFPDLHSELNLSSLELGDSALYFCASSVGSGISYEQYFGPGTRLTVT.

This sequence joins TRBV28 and TRBJ2-5, with 12 bases identical to TRBD1. The V segment lost 6 bases and the J segment 5 bases; nucleotides outside the gene matches: 7. The CDR3 length is 15 residues. CDR1 is MDHEN, CDR2 SYDVKM, per germline. The CDR3, as DNA: TGTGCCAGCAGCCCTGGGGGACAGGGGGCCGAGACCCAGTACTTC. It is translated as CASSPGGQGAETQYF.

The genes are TRBV27 and TRBJ1-2; D remains unclear. The V gene lost 0 bases and the J gene lost 0 bases, with 11 bases spanning the gap. The CDR3 totals 16 residues. CDR1 is MNHEY and CDR2 is SMNVEV in the germline V gene (reference sequence). CDR3: CASSLSAGRANYGYTF. In DNA, the CDR3 is TGTGCCAGCAGTTTATCGGCGGGAAGAGCTAACTATGGCTACACCTTC.

This clone was seen more than once but under ten times. The V gene is TRBV2, the J gene TRBJ1-1; D remains ambiguous. The V and J ends lost 10 bases and 7 bases respectively, with 13 bases between them. Germline loops: CDR1 SNHLY, CDR2 FYNNEI. CDR3 length equals 11 residues. The chain's CDR3 is CATVIASEAFF. For the CDR3, the DNA is TGTGCCACCGTTATCGCGAGTGAAGCTTTCTTT.

The chain carries TRBV28 and TRBJ2-7; the D is unclear. Germline CDR1 and CDR2: MDHEN and SYDVKM. Trimming cost V 5 bases and J 3 bases, with 11 bases left between them. The CDR3 totals 13 residues. The CDR3 DNA reads as TGTGCCAGCAGTCCCCTGGACGGCTACGAGCAGTACTTC. Encoded protein: CASSPLDGYEQYF.

V gene TRBV27 combines with J gene TRBJ2-7; 9 nucleotides match TRBD1. V trimming: 2 bases; J trimming: 0 bases; junction bases outside the gene matches: 11. Germline V lookup: CDR1 MNHEY, CDR2 SMNVEV (reference sequence). This CDR3 contains 18 residues. CDR3 protein: CASSLRTGDIAFSYEQYF. The CDR3 nucleotides are TGTGCCAGCAGTTTAAGGACAGGGGATATAGCCTTCTCCTACGAGCAGTACTTC.

The chain has TRBV4-1 and TRBJ1-4; possible D gene TRBD1, 6 bases. The CDR3 length is 15 residues. Germline-derived CDR1 and CDR2 are MGHRA and YSYEKL. Trimming pared 2 bases from V and 8 bases from J, leaving 15 bases between. The CDR3 sequence: CASSQPGGAGEKLFF. The CDR3 DNA is TGCGCCAGCAGCCAACCCGGGGGGGCCGGAGAAAAACTGTTTTTT.

CDR3 coding DNA: TGTGCCAGCAGCCCGACGACAGGGGGAGATTCACCCCTCCACTTT. Translated, it gives CASSPTTGGDSPLHF. V is TRBV11-2 and J is TRBJ1-6; TRBD1 matches 9 bases. This CDR3 spans 15 amino acids. The junction had 7 bases not matched to a gene; V was cut back by 5 bases and J by 8 bases. From germline, CDR1 is SGHAT and CDR2 FQNNGV. Supplemented by reference TRBV11-2 and TRBJ1-6, the full variable domain reads EAGVAQSPRYKIIEKRQSVAFWCNPISGHATLYWYQQILGQGPKLLIQFQNNGVVDDSQLPKDRFSAERLKGVDSTLKIQPAKLEDSAVYLCASSPTTGGDSPLHFGNGTRLTVT.

The V and J genes are TRBV11-2 and TRBJ2-7; D may be TRBD1 (5 bases). V lost 7 bases and J 5 bases, leaving 12 bases between the germline ends. The CDR3 covers 12 residues. Germline CDR1 and CDR2: SGHAT and FQNNGV. The CDR3 coding sequence is TGTGCCAGCAACCGTCTAGGGGACGAGCAGTACTTC. Translating it yields CASNRLGDEQYF. Full variable domain (outside the CDR3, taken from reference TRBV11-2 and TRBJ2-7): EAGVAQSPRYKIIEKRQSVAFWCNPISGHATLYWYQQILGQGPKLLIQFQNNGVVDDSQLPKDRFSAERLKGVDSTLKIQPAKLEDSAVYLCASNRLGDEQYFGPGTRLTVT.

J is TRBJ1-2 and V is TRBV28; D is undetermined. This CDR3 is built from 11 residues. Germline CDR1 and CDR2: MDHEN and SYDVKM. Between the trimmed V and J ends, which lost 2 bases and 10 bases, there was a span of 8 bases. This chain's CDR3 is CASSLTRIYTF. CDR3 nucleotides: TGTGCCAGCAGTTTAACCCGCATCTACACCTTC.

The chain recombines TRBV19 with TRBJ2-7; weak D call: TRBD1 (5 bases). The germline CDR1 and CDR2 sequences are LNHDA and SQIVND (reference sequence). The ends were cut back, 8 bases at V and 3 bases at J, with 20 bases in the middle. This CDR3 region has 15 residues. In nucleotides, the CDR3 is TGTGCCAGTCGTGACTGGGCAGAAGGGGTCTACGAGCAGTACTTC. Amino acid sequence: CASRDWAEGVYEQYF. Full variable domain (outside the CDR3, taken from reference TRBV19 and TRBJ2-7): DGGITQSPKYLFRKEGQNVTLSCEQNLNHDAMYWYRQDPGQGLRLIYYSQIVNDFQKGDIAEGYSVSREKKESFPLTVTSAQKNPTAFYLCASRDWAEGVYEQYFGPGTRLTVT.

The chain carries TRBV30 and TRBJ1-1; maybe TRBD1 (5 bases). Looked up from germline, CDR1 is GTSNPN and CDR2 is SVGIG (reference sequence). CDR3 length: 14 residues. Between the trimmed V and J ends, which lost 5 bases and 7 bases, there was a span of 20 bases. CDR3: CAWGAKQEEGEAFF. CDR3 DNA: TGTGCCTGGGGGGCCAAGCAGGAAGAAGGTGAAGCTTTCTTT.